Sequencing of this T cell receptor (beta chain) was carried out in a study of cytomegalovirus exposure and HLA in healthy donors. Whole-study context: Genetic ancestry analysis placed under 90% of the 300 to 400 donors that were genotyped in the Caucasian-associated cluster. Study-wide results and limits: In a later analysis, HLA-associated beta chains showed higher expansion and lower generation probabilities than comparable chains. Differences between HLA loci emerged in a later analysis of TCR association rates, with DRB1 most and HLA-C fewest. Per a prior analysis, the majority of TCR beta V segments were productive roughly 87% or roughly 30% of the time.

As concerns this clone: Its antigen remains unknown.

Germline V gives CDR1 SEHNR, CDR2 FQNEAQ (reference sequence). V lost 3 bases and J lost 4, with 9 bases in between. The CDR3 totals 14 residues. 13 Jbeta primers and 60 Vbeta primers were used for the PCR. This table comes from immunoSEQ multiplex PCR, and its TCRdb copy is limited to in-frame clones, with some not included. Among about 180,000 clones listed, roughly 80% were seen once. Sequencing was performed on PBMCs. The sequence came from a male donor in good health and CMV-seronegative. The rearrangement uses TRBV7-9 and TRBJ1-4; tentatively, D is TRBD1 (5 bases). CDR3 sequence (DNA): TGTGCCAGCAGCTTTCAACAGGATAATGAAAAACTGTTTTTT. It specifies CASSFQQDNEKLFF.